These 8 T cell receptor beta chains were sequenced from one sample in a study of T cell repertoires in cytomegalovirus infection (dated by TCRdb to the late 2010s). The data were produced on an Illumina HiSeq 1500. TCRdb trimmed public reads at Q25 via fastp, called clones via MiXCR and kept in-frame beta chains. Entries are consolidated by CDR3 protein sequence, retaining the most common genes and DNA. Present in this sample are 500,000 or so distinct CDR3 sequences, approximately 15% of which were seen just once. Clones ranked in the top ten supply roughly a quarter of the sample. Material: CD8+ T cells from PBMCs. The origin of the receptors is a human donor in good health (CMV status not recorded). Some clones in this sample may be carry-over from other donors' samples.

This clonotype was observed a handful of times. This chain connects TRBV12-3 or TRBV12-4 to TRBJ2-2, with no clear D. The CDR3 sequence is 16 residues long. V was cut by 6 bases and J by 5 bases, with 19 bases left in between. The CDR3 loop is CASRPSNMGRTGELFF. CDR3 in DNA: TGTGCCAGCAGGCCAAGTAACATGGGTCGTACCGGGGAGCTGTTTTTT.

The rearrangement joins TRBV27 to TRBJ2-4; D ambiguous. This CDR3 comprises 14 residues. The V gene's germline CDR1 is MNHEY and CDR2 SMNVEV (reference sequence). V was cut by 5 bases and J by 7 bases, with 15 bases left in between. DNA for the CDR3: TGTGCCAGCAGTATCGGAAGTGCTAGGAACATTCAGTACTTC. It translates to CASSIGSARNIQYF.

This clonotype was detected once. The rearrangement uses TRBV20-1 and TRBJ2-4, with 8 positions matching TRBD1. The CDR3 spans 15 residues. The V gene end was trimmed by 2 bases and the J gene end by 3 bases; junction bases not matched to a gene: 6. Germline V gene data show CDR1 as DFQATT and CDR2 as SNEGSKA (reference sequence). The CDR3 sequence: CSARTDRGVKNIQYF. The CDR3 nucleotides are TGCAGTGCTAGAACCGACAGGGGAGTCAAAAACATTCAGTACTTC.

This clonotype was seen many times. V gene TRBV11-2 combines with J gene TRBJ2-1; 12 bases match TRBD2. Unmatched junction bases numbered 4, after V lost 2 bases and J lost 8 bases. From germline, CDR1 is SGHAT and CDR2 FQNNGV. This CDR3 contains 15 residues. CDR3 in DNA: TGTGCCAGCAGCTTACTAGCGGGGGGGTTAGATGAGCAGTTCTTC. It is translated as CASSLLAGGLDEQFF.

This clonotype was seen at least ten times. This chain links TRBV14 with TRBJ2-2, with D unclear. This CDR3 comprises 13 residues. In germline, CDR1 is SGHDN, CDR2 FVKESK. The germline V and J ends were trimmed by 4 bases and 3 bases, with 6 bases remaining between them. The DNA of the CDR3 is TGTGCCAGCAGCCCATACTACACCGGGGAGCTGTTTTTT. It translates to CASSPYYTGELFF.

This clonotype has only a few counts. The V and J genes are TRBV5-1 and TRBJ2-5; TRBD1 matches 8 bases. Germline V gives CDR1 SGHRS, CDR2 YFSETQ. The CDR3 totals 15 residues. With 4 bases clipped from V and 5 bases from J, the junction kept 10 bases outside the gene matches. CDR3 loop: CASSAYSGGGETQYF. The DNA for the CDR3 is TGCGCCAGCAGCGCATATTCAGGGGGCGGTGAGACCCAGTACTTC.

This clonotype occurred once. The chain couples TRBV11-3 to TRBJ2-2, with 7 bases matching TRBD2. This CDR3 region has 16 residues. Losses at the gene ends were 5 bases for V and 5 bases for J; bases not matched to a gene: 11. The germline CDR1 and CDR2 sequences are SGHNT and YENEEA. The CDR3 nucleotides read TGTGCCAGCAGCACCGTTCAATTGGGGGGGACCGGGGAGCTGTTTTTT. Residues: CASSTVQLGGTGELFF.

This clonotype occurred many times. The gene calls are TRBV27 and TRBJ2-1, with D perhaps assigned TRBD1 or TRBD2 (5 bases each). CDR1 is MNHEY, CDR2 SMNVEV, per germline (reference sequence). V was shortened by 5 bases and J by 14 bases, with 22 bases between the two germline ends. This CDR3 has 14 amino acids. The CDR3 loop reads CASSPYGTLNEEFF. CDR3 nucleotide sequence: TGTGCCAGCAGTCCGTACGGGACCCTAAACGAGGAGTTCTTC.